This T cell receptor beta chain was captured by sequencing in a study of blood T cell repertoires in COVID-19. Authors' methods: It was from reference gene primer amplification that nucleated cell counts were estimated. Method: immunoSEQ multiplex PCR; TCRdb's copy keeps in-frame clones and lacks some. The DNA was the basis for D and trimming; V, J and clone size are from that table. Among 270,000 or so clones listed, about 85% were seen once. Germline CDR1 reads MNHEY; CDR2 reads SVGAGI. With 6 bases clipped from V and 1 base from J, the junction kept 3 bases outside the gene matches. This CDR3 has 15 amino acids.

This sequence originates from a human donor in a cohort sampled during active COVID-19. The genes are TRBV6-5 and TRBJ2-2; 9 bases are shared with TRBD1. Sequencing was carried out using peripheral blood. CDR3: CASRPGQGNTGELFF. The CDR3 coding sequence is TGTGCCAGCAGACCGGGACAGGGGAACACCGGGGAGCTGTTTTTT.